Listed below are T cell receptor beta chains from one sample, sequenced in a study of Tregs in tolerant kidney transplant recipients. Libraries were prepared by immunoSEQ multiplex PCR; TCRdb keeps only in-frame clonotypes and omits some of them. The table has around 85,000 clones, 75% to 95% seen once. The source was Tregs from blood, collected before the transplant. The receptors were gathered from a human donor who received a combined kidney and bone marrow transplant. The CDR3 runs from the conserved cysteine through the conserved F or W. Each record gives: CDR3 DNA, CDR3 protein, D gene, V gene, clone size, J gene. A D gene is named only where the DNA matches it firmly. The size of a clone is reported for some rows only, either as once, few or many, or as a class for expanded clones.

CDR3nt: TGTGCCAGCGTAGTACAGGGTAAGGACGAGCAGTACTTC
CDR3aa: CASVVQGKDEQYF
d_gene: NA
v_gene: TRBV18
abundance: NA
j_gene: TRBJ2-7

CDR3nt: TGTGCCAGCAGTTTCGGGGGCCAAATCTCCTACGAGCAGTACTTC
CDR3aa: CASSFGGQISYEQYF
d_gene: NA
v_gene: TRBV28
abundance: once
j_gene: TRBJ2-7

CDR3nt: TGTGCCAGCAGCAGTGGTGGACAGGGGACCTACGAGCAGTACTTC
CDR3aa: CASSSGGQGTYEQYF
d_gene: TRBD1
v_gene: TRBV9
abundance: few
j_gene: TRBJ2-7

CDR3nt: TGCGCCAGCAGCTCAGGACAGATCTACAATGAGCAGTTCTTC
CDR3aa: CASSSGQIYNEQFF
d_gene: NA
v_gene: TRBV5-1
abundance: NA
j_gene: TRBJ2-1

CDR3nt: TGTGCCAGCAGTGCCTCTGGGGCCAACGTCCTGACTTTC
CDR3aa: CASSASGANVLTF
d_gene: NA
v_gene: TRBV6-5
abundance: NA
j_gene: TRBJ2-6

CDR3nt: TGTGCCAGCAGTAGTACCGGGACTAGCGGGATCGAGCAGTACTTC
CDR3aa: CASSSTGTSGIEQYF
d_gene: TRBD2
v_gene: TRBV7-3
abundance: NA
j_gene: TRBJ2-7

CDR3nt: TGCGCCAGCAGCTTGAACAGTCGAGGATCCGGGGAGCTGTTTTTT
CDR3aa: CASSLNSRGSGELFF
d_gene: NA
v_gene: TRBV5-1
abundance: NA
j_gene: TRBJ2-2

CDR3nt: TGTGCCAGCAACGACAGACCTAATGAAAAACTGTTTTTT
CDR3aa: CASNDRPNEKLFF
d_gene: NA
v_gene: TRBV6-6
abundance: NA
j_gene: TRBJ1-4

CDR3nt: TGTGCCAGCAAAATACTAGCGTCTAGCACAGATACGCAGTATTTT
CDR3aa: CASKILASSTDTQYF
d_gene: TRBD2
v_gene: TRBV2
abundance: once
j_gene: TRBJ2-3

CDR3nt: TGCGCCAGCACCATTAGTGGCCTCTCCACCGGGGAGCTGTTTTTT
CDR3aa: CASTISGLSTGELFF
d_gene: NA
v_gene: TRBV5-1
abundance: NA
j_gene: TRBJ2-2

CDR3nt: TGTGCCAGCAGTGGACGACGGGGGGCAGGGGATGGATCCTCCTACGAGCAGTACTTC
CDR3aa: CASSGRRGAGDGSSYEQYF
d_gene: NA
v_gene: TRBV6-1
abundance: NA
j_gene: TRBJ2-7

CDR3nt: TGTGCCAGCAGTGGTCACAGGGCGAACACTGAAGCTTTCTTT
CDR3aa: CASSGHRANTEAFF
d_gene: NA
v_gene: TRBV28
abundance: once
j_gene: TRBJ1-1

CDR3nt: TGTGCCAGCAGTCTCGGGAGAACCACCTACAATGAGCAGTTCTTC
CDR3aa: CASSLGRTTYNEQFF
d_gene: NA
v_gene: TRBV6-6
abundance: NA
j_gene: TRBJ2-1

CDR3nt: TGCGCCAGCAGCCAAGATTCAGGAATAGCGGGGTACAATGAGCAGTTCTTC
CDR3aa: CASSQDSGIAGYNEQFF
d_gene: TRBD2
v_gene: TRBV4-1
abundance: NA
j_gene: TRBJ2-1

CDR3nt: TGCAGCGTTGAAGATCGGGGGGGCTATGGCTACACCTTC
CDR3aa: CSVEDRGGYGYTF
d_gene: NA
v_gene: TRBV29-1
abundance: NA
j_gene: TRBJ1-2

CDR3nt: TGTGCCAGCAGCCCTAGGACTAGCGGGGGCAATGAGCAGTTCTTC
CDR3aa: CASSPRTSGGNEQFF
d_gene: TRBD2
v_gene: TRBV11-2
abundance: NA
j_gene: TRBJ2-1

CDR3nt: TGTGCCAGTAGGGTGACTAGCGGGAGCTCCTACGAGCAGTACTTC
CDR3aa: CASRVTSGSSYEQYF
d_gene: TRBD2
v_gene: TRBV19
abundance: NA
j_gene: TRBJ2-7

CDR3nt: TGTGCCATCAGTGTCGGGGGGGCGAACACCGGGGAGCTGTTTTTT
CDR3aa: CAISVGGANTGELFF
d_gene: TRBD2
v_gene: TRBV10-3
abundance: NA
j_gene: TRBJ2-2

CDR3nt: TGTGCCAGCAGCCAAGCCAGCGGGATAAGCCCTGAGCAGTTCTTC
CDR3aa: CASSQASGISPEQFF
d_gene: TRBD2
v_gene: TRBV14
abundance: NA
j_gene: TRBJ2-1

CDR3nt: TGCGCCAGCAGCCAAGATTACCAGAGATACAATGAGCAGTTCTTC
CDR3aa: CASSQDYQRYNEQFF
d_gene: NA
v_gene: TRBV4-1
abundance: NA
j_gene: TRBJ2-1

CDR3nt: TGTGCCAGCACTAGATACAGGGGCGCAAACTATGGCTACACCTTC
CDR3aa: CASTRYRGANYGYTF
d_gene: TRBD1
v_gene: TRBV6-1
abundance: NA
j_gene: TRBJ1-2

CDR3nt: TGTGCCAGCAGCTTAAGTAGCAATCAGCCCCAGCATTTT
CDR3aa: CASSLSSNQPQHF
d_gene: NA
v_gene: TRBV11-2
abundance: NA
j_gene: TRBJ1-5

CDR3nt: TGTGCCAGCAGCTCCCGCCCTTTGGCTCAAGCTTTCTTT
CDR3aa: CASSSRPLAQAFF
d_gene: NA
v_gene: TRBV7-2
abundance: NA
j_gene: TRBJ1-1

CDR3nt: TGTGCCAGCAGTCGACAGGGAGGCTCAGATACGCAGTATTTT
CDR3aa: CASSRQGGSDTQYF
d_gene: NA
v_gene: TRBV6-4
abundance: NA
j_gene: TRBJ2-3

CDR3nt: TGTGCCAGCAGGGCCGGGCAGTCTACTGAAGCTTTCTTT
CDR3aa: CASRAGQSTEAFF
d_gene: NA
v_gene: TRBV6-1
abundance: NA
j_gene: TRBJ1-1

CDR3nt: TGCAGCTCGTACATGAACTATGGCTACACCTTC
CDR3aa: CSSYMNYGYTF
d_gene: NA
v_gene: TRBV29-1
abundance: NA
j_gene: TRBJ1-2

CDR3nt: TGTGCCAGCAGCCCTGGACTAGCGGGAGCTCTTTACAATGAGCAGTTCTTC
CDR3aa: CASSPGLAGALYNEQFF
d_gene: TRBD2
v_gene: TRBV27
abundance: NA
j_gene: TRBJ2-1

CDR3nt: TGCGCCAGCAGCTTGGAACAACGGAGCACTGAAGCTTTCTTT
CDR3aa: CASSLEQRSTEAFF
d_gene: NA
v_gene: TRBV5-1
abundance: NA
j_gene: TRBJ1-1

CDR3nt: TGTGCCAGCAGCTCCCCTTTACCGGGGGGAGCTAACTATGGCTACACCTTC
CDR3aa: CASSSPLPGGANYGYTF
d_gene: NA
v_gene: TRBV7-8
abundance: NA
j_gene: TRBJ1-2

CDR3nt: TGTGCCAGTAGTCCGCAAGCGGGTAGCTCCTACAATGAGCAGTTCTTC
CDR3aa: CASSPQAGSSYNEQFF
d_gene: NA
v_gene: TRBV19
abundance: NA
j_gene: TRBJ2-1

CDR3nt: TGCGCCAGCAGCCCGACCACGGTACGCCGCACTGAAGCTTTCTTT
CDR3aa: CASSPTTVRRTEAFF
d_gene: NA
v_gene: TRBV5-1
abundance: NA
j_gene: TRBJ1-1

CDR3nt: TGCGCCAGCAGTCCCGGGACAGGGGGCTCTGGGGCCAACGTCCTGACTTTC
CDR3aa: CASSPGTGGSGANVLTF
d_gene: TRBD1
v_gene: TRBV10-1
abundance: NA
j_gene: TRBJ2-6

CDR3nt: TGTGCCAGCAATGACAGGGGGCGCGATTGGGAGACCCAGTACTTC
CDR3aa: CASNDRGRDWETQYF
d_gene: TRBD1
v_gene: TRBV7-2
abundance: NA
j_gene: TRBJ2-5

CDR3nt: TGTGCCAGCAGTTTCGAGACAGGGAACTACGAGCAGTACTTC
CDR3aa: CASSFETGNYEQYF
d_gene: TRBD1
v_gene: TRBV28
abundance: NA
j_gene: TRBJ2-7

CDR3nt: TGCGCCAGCAGCCAAGAACCGGACAGAGGGTTTGACACAGATACGCAGTATTTT
CDR3aa: CASSQEPDRGFDTDTQYF
d_gene: NA
v_gene: TRBV4-1
abundance: once
j_gene: TRBJ2-3

CDR3nt: TGTGCCACCACAGGGGCGGACACAGATACGCAGTATTTT
CDR3aa: CATTGADTDTQYF
d_gene: TRBD1
v_gene: TRBV10-3
abundance: NA
j_gene: TRBJ2-3

CDR3nt: TGTGCCAGCAGCTCCCCGGGACAGCACAATGAGCAGTTCTTC
CDR3aa: CASSSPGQHNEQFF
d_gene: TRBD1
v_gene: TRBV7-2
abundance: NA
j_gene: TRBJ2-1

CDR3nt: TGTGCCAGTAGTCTTGGGACTAGCGGGGGGCGCGAGCAGTACTTC
CDR3aa: CASSLGTSGGREQYF
d_gene: TRBD2
v_gene: TRBV19
abundance: NA
j_gene: TRBJ2-7

CDR3nt: TGTGCCAGCAGCCCCCGAACAGGGATGAACACTGAAGCTTTCTTT
CDR3aa: CASSPRTGMNTEAFF
d_gene: NA
v_gene: TRBV7-2
abundance: NA
j_gene: TRBJ1-1

CDR3nt: TGTGCCTGGAACCCCGGGACTAGCGTGGATCAAGAGACCCAGTACTTC
CDR3aa: CAWNPGTSVDQETQYF
d_gene: TRBD2
v_gene: TRBV30
abundance: once
j_gene: TRBJ2-5